Listed below are T cell receptor beta chains from one sample, sequenced in a study of CD8 T cells in Susac syndrome. TCRdb reprocessed the immunoSEQ multiplex PCR reads with MiXCR, giving one entry per CDR3 protein. This sample has 150,000 to 200,000 distinct CDR3 sequences; approximately 94% occur once, and the top ten carry 0.098%. The material sequenced was CD4+ T cells from PBMCs. These receptor sequences come from a human donor with Susac syndrome. Both conserved end residues are part of each CDR3. The D gene is left open where the match is weak. The size entry is marked missing in some rows and otherwise reads once, few, many or a size class.

TRBV20-1,NA,TRBJ2-2,NA,CSARDQNHSRPGELFF,TGCAGTGCTAGAGATCAAAACCATAGCCGTCCCGGGGAGCTGTTTTTT
TRBV12-3/TRBV12-4,NA,TRBJ2-7,NA,CASSSDGGWVEQYF,TGTGCCAGCAGTTCTGATGGTGGCTGGGTCGAGCAGTACTTC
TRBV20-1,NA,TRBJ2-5,NA,CSVGQGGGTGETQYF,TGCAGTGTAGGGCAAGGAGGGGGCACGGGAGAGACCCAGTACTTC
TRBV12-3/TRBV12-4,TRBD1,TRBJ2-5,NA,CASTADRGKETQYF,TGTGCCAGCACCGCGGACAGGGGAAAAGAGACCCAGTACTTC
TRBV20-1,NA,TRBJ1-5,NA,CSASLGGRQPQHF,TGCAGTGCTAGTTTGGGGGGAAGACAGCCCCAGCATTTT
TRBV4-3,NA,TRBJ2-7,NA,CASSQDENSSPYEQYF,TGCGCCAGCAGCCAAGATGAAAACTCCAGCCCCTACGAGCAGTACTTC
TRBV20-1,NA,TRBJ1-6,NA,CSARDPIVNSPLHF,TGCAGTGCTAGAGATCCCATCGTCAATTCACCCCTCCACTTT
TRBV20-1,NA,TRBJ2-3,NA,CSAPTGGKEADTQYF,TGCAGTGCTCCAACTGGGGGCAAGGAGGCAGATACGCAGTATTTT
TRBV5-1,TRBD2,TRBJ2-1,NA,CASSSGLAGGRPYNEQFF,TGCGCCAGCAGCTCGGGACTAGCGGGGGGGCGCCCCTACAATGAGCAGTTCTTC
TRBV7-2,NA,TRBJ2-1,NA,CASSLDQRSYNEQFF,TGTGCCAGCAGCTTAGACCAGCGCTCCTACAATGAGCAGTTCTTC
TRBV6-5,NA,TRBJ1-3,NA,CASSSESWGVSGNTIYF,TGTGCCAGCAGTTCCGAATCCTGGGGGGTCTCTGGAAACACCATATATTTT
TRBV5-1,TRBD2,TRBJ2-5,NA,CASSLGGQRGQTQYF,TGCGCCAGCAGCTTGGGGGGTCAGCGGGGACAGACCCAGTACTTC
TRBV29-1,TRBD2,TRBJ2-2,NA,CSVKGPGLAGTGELFF,TGCAGCGTTAAGGGTCCGGGACTAGCTGGTACCGGGGAGCTGTTTTTT
TRBV7-3,NA,TRBJ1-6,once,CASSSTRQGDSPLHF,TGTGCCAGCAGCTCGACTAGGCAGGGCGATTCACCCCTCCATTTT
TRBV20-1,NA,TRBJ2-7,NA,CSATDSSYEQYF,TGCAGTGCTACGGACAGCTCCTACGAGCAGTACTTC
TRBV5-4,NA,TRBJ2-3,NA,CASSLGGQFIDTQYF,TGTGCCAGCAGCTTGGGGGGGCAGTTTATAGATACGCAGTATTTT
TRBV20-1,TRBD2,TRBJ2-5,NA,CSARDWAGVETQYF,TGCAGTGCTAGAGATTGGGCGGGGGTGGAGACCCAGTACTTC
TRBV7-9,NA,TRBJ2-5,NA,CASSSPQETQYF,TGTGCCAGCAGCTCCCCACAAGAGACCCAGTACTTC
TRBV3-1,NA,TRBJ2-1,NA,CASSQTPQSYNEQFF,TGTGCCAGCAGCCAAACCCCACAGTCCTACAATGAGCAGTTCTTC
TRBV29-1,NA,TRBJ2-5,NA,CSVEAPKTQYF,TGCAGCGTTGAAGCCCCGAAGACCCAGTACTTC
TRBV20-1,TRBD1,TRBJ1-6,NA,CSAGRTGGNNSPLHF,TGCAGTGCCGGGAGAACAGGGGGCAATAATTCACCCCTCCACTTT
TRBV7-8,NA,TRBJ1-5,NA,CASSWPGVSNQPQHF,TGTGCCAGCAGCTGGCCTGGGGTGAGCAATCAGCCCCAGCATTTT
TRBV29-1,TRBD1,TRBJ1-2,NA,CSVDIIFLGTGGYGYTF,TGCAGCGTTGATATCATCTTTTTAGGGACAGGGGGGTATGGCTACACCTTC
TRBV29-1,NA,TRBJ2-5,once,CSATGSQETQYF,TGCAGCGCGACTGGTTCTCAAGAGACCCAGTACTTC
TRBV30,NA,TRBJ1-1,NA,CAWSGGGTEAFF,TGTGCCTGGAGCGGAGGGGGCACTGAAGCTTTCTTT
TRBV7-7,NA,TRBJ1-5,NA,CASSQTENQPQHF,TGTGCCAGCAGCCAGACCGAGAATCAGCCCCAGCATTTT
TRBV6-2/TRBV6-3,NA,TRBJ2-5,NA,CASSNRRGEETQYF,TGTGCCAGCAGCAACAGGCGGGGAGAAGAGACCCAGTACTTC
TRBV4-2,TRBD1,TRBJ1-1,NA,CASSQPQGRGTEAFF,TGTGCCAGCAGCCAACCACAGGGGAGGGGGACTGAAGCTTTCTTT
TRBV7-9,NA,TRBJ2-2,NA,CASSSFGNTGELFF,TGTGCCAGCAGCTCCTTTGGGAACACCGGGGAGCTGTTTTTT
TRBV2,NA,TRBJ2-3,NA,CASSASDPPDTQYF,TGTGCCAGCAGTGCGAGCGATCCCCCAGATACGCAGTATTTT
TRBV20-1,TRBD1,TRBJ1-3,NA,CSATGTGKVGNTIYF,TGCAGTGCAACCGGGACAGGGAAAGTTGGAAACACCATATATTTT
TRBV11-2,NA,TRBJ2-3,NA,CASSGVGGPDTQYF,TGTGCCAGCAGTGGGGTAGGGGGGCCAGATACGCAGTATTTT
TRBV29-1,NA,TRBJ2-7,once,CSVGFLVSSEQYF,TGCAGCGTCGGATTCTTGGTCTCTTCCGAGCAGTACTTC